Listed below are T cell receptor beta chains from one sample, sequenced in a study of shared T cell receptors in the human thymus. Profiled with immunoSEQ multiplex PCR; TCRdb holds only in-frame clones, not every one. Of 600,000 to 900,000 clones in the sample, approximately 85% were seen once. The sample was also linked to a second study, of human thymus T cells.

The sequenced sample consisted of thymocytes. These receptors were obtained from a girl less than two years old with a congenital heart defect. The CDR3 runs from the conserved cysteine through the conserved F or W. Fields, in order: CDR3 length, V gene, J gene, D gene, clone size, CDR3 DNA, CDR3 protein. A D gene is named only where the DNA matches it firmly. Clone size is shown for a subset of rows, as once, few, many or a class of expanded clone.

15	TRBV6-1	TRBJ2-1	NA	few	TGTGCCAGCAGTGAAAAAAGCCAGGGTCCCAATGAGCAGTTCTTC	CASSEKSQGPNEQFF
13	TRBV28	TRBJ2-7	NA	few	TGTGCCAGCAGTTCCTGTCCCCTCTACGAGCAGTACTTC	CASSSCPLYEQYF
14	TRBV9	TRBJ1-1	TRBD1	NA	TGTGCCAGCAGCTTCGACAGGGACGACACTGAAGCTTTCTTT	CASSFDRDDTEAFF
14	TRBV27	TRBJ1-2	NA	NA	TGTGCCAGCAGTACCCTCGGGGGGTCCTATGGCTACACCTTC	CASSTLGGSYGYTF
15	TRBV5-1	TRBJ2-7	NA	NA	TGCGCCAGCAGCCCCCATTCCCCGGGTTACGACGAGCAGTACTTC	CASSPHSPGYDEQYF
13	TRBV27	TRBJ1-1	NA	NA	TGTGCCAGCAGTGAGGACACGAACACTGAAGCTTTCTTT	CASSEDTNTEAFF
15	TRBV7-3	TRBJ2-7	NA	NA	TGTGCCAGCAGCTTAAATGAACGGAGGCTCAACGAGCAGTACTTC	CASSLNERRLNEQYF
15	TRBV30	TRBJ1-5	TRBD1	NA	TGTGCCTGGAGCCGGACAGGAATGGAGGATCAGCCCCAGCATTTT	CAWSRTGMEDQPQHF
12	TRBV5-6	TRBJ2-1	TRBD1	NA	TGTGCCAGCCGGACAGGACACAATGAGCAGTTCTTC	CASRTGHNEQFF
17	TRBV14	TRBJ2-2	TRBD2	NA	TGTGCCAGCAGCCCCGGAGTAGCGGGGGTGAACACCGGGGAGCTGTTTTTT	CASSPGVAGVNTGELFF
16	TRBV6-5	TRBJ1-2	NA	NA	TGTGCCAGCAGTTACTCCATCGTTGGGGGCGACTATGGCTACACCTTC	CASSYSIVGGDYGYTF
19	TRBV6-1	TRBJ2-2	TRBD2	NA	TGTGCCAGCAGTGAAGCCCCCGGGACTAGCAGGGAAGTTGCCGGGGAGCTGTTTTTT	CASSEAPGTSREVAGELFF
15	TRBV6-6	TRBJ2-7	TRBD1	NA	TGTGCCAGCACTCCCTCACCGGACAGGGGCGACGAGCAGTACTTC	CASTPSPDRGDEQYF
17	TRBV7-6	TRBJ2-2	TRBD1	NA	TGTGCCAGCAGCGCATACAGGGGGGAATCCAACACCGGGGAGCTGTTTTTT	CASSAYRGESNTGELFF